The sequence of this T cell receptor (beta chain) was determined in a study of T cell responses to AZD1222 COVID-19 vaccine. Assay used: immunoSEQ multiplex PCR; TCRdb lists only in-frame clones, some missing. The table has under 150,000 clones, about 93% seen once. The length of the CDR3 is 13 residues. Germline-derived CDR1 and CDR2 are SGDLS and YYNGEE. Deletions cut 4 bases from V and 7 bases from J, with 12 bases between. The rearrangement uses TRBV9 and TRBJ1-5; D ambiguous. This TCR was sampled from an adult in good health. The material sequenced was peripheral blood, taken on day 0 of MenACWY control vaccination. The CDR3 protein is CASSLTPGQPQHF. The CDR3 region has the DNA TGTGCCAGCAGCCTCACCCCGGGGCAGCCCCAGCATTTT. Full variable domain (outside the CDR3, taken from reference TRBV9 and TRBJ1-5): DSGVTQTPKHLITATGQRVTLRCSPRSGDLSVYWYQQSLDQGLQFLIQYYNGEERAKGNILERFSAQQFPDLHSELNLSSLELGDSALYFCASSLTPGQPQHFGDGTRLSIL.